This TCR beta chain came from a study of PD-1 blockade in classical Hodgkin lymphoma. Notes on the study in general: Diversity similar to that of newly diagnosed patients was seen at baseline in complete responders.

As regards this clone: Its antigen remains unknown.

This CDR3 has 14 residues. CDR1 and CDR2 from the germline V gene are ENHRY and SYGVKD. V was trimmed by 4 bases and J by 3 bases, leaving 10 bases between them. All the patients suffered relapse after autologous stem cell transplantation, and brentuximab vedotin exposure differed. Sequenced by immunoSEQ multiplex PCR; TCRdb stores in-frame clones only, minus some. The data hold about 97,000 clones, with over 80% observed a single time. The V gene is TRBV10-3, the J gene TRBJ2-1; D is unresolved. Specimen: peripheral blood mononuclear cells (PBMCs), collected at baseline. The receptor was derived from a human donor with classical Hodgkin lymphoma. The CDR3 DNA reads TGTGCCATCAGTGGTGGTCTAAACTACAATGAGCAGTTCTTC. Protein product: CAISGGLNYNEQFF.